This entry features one T cell receptor beta chain sequence. The data stem from a study of T cell changes during pregnancy in multiple sclerosis. The CDR3 length is 15 residues. Trimming left V 5 bases short and J 5 bases short, with 17 bases between. Per germline, CDR1 SGHTA and CDR2 FQGNSA. Assay used: immunoSEQ multiplex PCR; TCRdb lists only in-frame clones, some missing. Here the sample spans some 93,000 clones, 85% to 95% being singletons. The chain is built from TRBV7-2 and TRBJ2-3; the D gene is possibly TRBD1 (5 bases). The TCR originated in a female donor with multiple sclerosis, enrolled in a pregnancy study. The sample here was peripheral blood, taken after pregnancy. The CDR3 here is CASSLRQKQLDTQYF. Written as DNA, the CDR3 is TGTGCCAGCAGCCTCCGACAGAAACAACTAGATACGCAGTATTTT. The full variable domain, in which reference TRBV7-2 and TRBJ2-3 provide the parts outside the CDR3, is GAGVSQSPSNKVTEKGKDVELRCDPISGHTALYWYRQSLGQGLEFLIYFQGNSAPDKSGLPSDRFSAERTGGSVSTLTIQRTQQEDSAVYLCASSLRQKQLDTQYFGPGTRLTVL.